This TCR beta chain came from a study of cytomegalovirus exposure and HLA in healthy donors. Whole-study context: The early release's HLA-typed donors yielded 65 million to 85 million unique TCRs.

With 60 Vbeta and 13 Jbeta primers, the PCR was carried out. Assay: immunoSEQ multiplex PCR; the TCRdb copy retains only in-frame clones and omits some. Among under 150,000 clones, approximately 80% were seen once, and the ten largest hold 1.5% to 2%. Study outcomes and limitations: Per published accounts, TCR beta sequences correctly predicted the HLA-A and HLA-B alleles of most subjects.

This CDR3 is built from 15 residues. Trimming cost V 2 bases and J 5 bases; bases outside gene matches: 6. Germline V gives CDR1 MNHEY, CDR2 SMNVEV (reference sequence). Remarks on this clone: Antigen: not known.

V and J are TRBV27 and TRBJ2-5; 9 nucleotides align to TRBD1. The sequenced sample was PBMCs. The origin of this receptor is a woman between 35 and 50 years old in good health and CMV-seronegative. The CDR3 DNA is TGTGCCAGCAGTTTAAGTACAGGGGGCTCGGAGACCCAGTACTTC. This encodes CASSLSTGGSETQYF.